Presented here are 27 T cell receptor beta chains from one specimen sequenced in a study of blood T cell repertoires in COVID-19. The protocol was immunoSEQ multiplex PCR, while the TCRdb copy is restricted to in-frame clones and leaves out a portion. The table records around 45,000 clones, roughly 80% of them present only once. Input material: peripheral blood. These receptors all stem from a woman in her sixties or seventies with acute or convalescent COVID-19.

This clone was picked up a small number of times. This chain joins TRBV7-9 and TRBJ1-1; D possibly corresponds to TRBD1 (6 bases). Germline V lookup: CDR1 SEHNR, CDR2 FQNEAQ (reference sequence). The CDR3 sequence is 15 residues long. Trimming stripped 4 bases from V and 0 bases from J, with 12 bases between. The CDR3 reads CASSSSWGLNTEAFF. The CDR3 nucleotides are TGTGCCAGCAGCTCCTCTTGGGGGCTGAACACTGAAGCTTTCTTT.

The chain combines TRBV18 with TRBJ1-5, with a weak D call TRBD1 (5 bases). CDR3 length: 15 amino acids. Germline V gene data show CDR1 as KGHSH and CDR2 as LQKENI. V shed 2 bases and J shed 0 bases, with 8 bases lying between them. CDR3 loop: CASSPRGYSNQPQHF. The CDR3 DNA reads as TGTGCCAGCTCACCAAGGGGTTATAGCAATCAGCCCCAGCATTTT.

The CDR3 nucleotides are TGCGCCAGCAGGTCCGGCACAGATACGCAGTATTTT. Protein sequence: CASRSGTDTQYF. The chain uses TRBV5-1 and TRBJ2-3; D call uncertain. This CDR3 has 12 amino acids. Trimming left V 5 bases short and J 1 base short, with 5 bases between. From germline, CDR1 is SGHRS and CDR2 YFSETQ.

The chain uses TRBV5-4 and TRBJ2-7, with D maybe TRBD2 (6 bases). V was pared by 7 bases and J by 2 bases, with 16 bases between. This CDR3 contains 14 residues. CDR1 is SGHNT and CDR2 is YYREEE in the germline V gene (reference sequence). For the CDR3, the DNA is TGTGCCAGCTCTTACGGAGGGCCACCCTACGAGCAGTACTTC. It yields the protein CASSYGGPPYEQYF. Together with reference TRBV5-4 and TRBJ2-7, the CDR3 gives the full variable domain: ETGVTQSPTHLIKTRGQQVTLRCSSQSGHNTVSWYQQALGQGPQFIFQYYREEENGRGNFPPRFSGLQFPNYSSELNVNALELDDSALYLCASSYGGPPYEQYFGPGTRLTVT.

This clone appeared a few times. The chain links TRBV4-3 to TRBJ2-3; D gene ambiguous. Germline CDR1 LGHNA, CDR2 YSLEER. The length of the CDR3 is 14 residues. V lost 1 base and J 3 bases, leaving 8 bases between the germline ends. The CDR3 is CASSQAVGTDTQYF. CDR3 coding DNA: TGCGCCAGCAGCCAAGCGGTTGGTACAGATACGCAGTATTTT.

J is TRBJ1-4 and V is TRBV12-3 or TRBV12-4, with 7 positions matching TRBD1. V was pared by 7 bases and J by 8 bases, with 7 bases of the junction left unmatched. The CDR3 length is 13 residues. CDR3: CASTTGAGEKLFF. The CDR3 DNA follows: TGTGCCAGCACTACAGGGGCGGGGGAAAAACTGTTTTTT.

This chain links TRBV6-5 with TRBJ1-5; TRBD1 matches 7 bases. This CDR3 region has 15 residues. Germline CDR1 reads MNHEY; CDR2 reads SVGAGI. Germline trimming cut 7 bases from V and 0 bases from J; bases unmatched to any gene: 6. The CDR3: CASNRGQYSNQPQHF. The DNA of the CDR3 is TGTGCCAGCAATAGGGGACAGTATAGCAATCAGCCCCAGCATTTT.

The chain links TRBV9 to TRBJ1-6; a possible D gene is TRBD1 (5 bases). The V gene lost 2 bases and the J gene lost 8 bases, with 11 bases spanning the gap. The CDR3 sequence is 14 residues long. Germline loops: CDR1 SGDLS, CDR2 YYNGEE. DNA for the CDR3: TGTGCCAGCAGCGTCAACTCCAGGGATTCACCCCTCCACTTT. This encodes CASSVNSRDSPLHF.

This chain uses TRBV27 with TRBJ2-3; D not certain. The germline CDR1 and CDR2 sequences are MNHEY and SMNVEV (reference sequence). Trimming took off 3 bases at V and 0 bases at J, with 4 bases between the two ends. This CDR3 comprises 13 residues. CDR3 sequence (DNA): TGTGCCAGCAGTTTCGGGAGCACAGATACGCAGTATTTT. Protein: CASSFGSTDTQYF.

The CDR3 nucleotides read TGTGCCAGCAGCGGCCGAGCGAGCGATTTCTACAATGAGCAGTTCTTC. Translation: CASSGRASDFYNEQFF. The V call is TRBV7-6, the J call TRBJ2-1; D gene ambiguous. Looked up from germline, CDR1 is SGHVS and CDR2 is FNYEAQ. Trimming stripped 5 bases from V and 3 bases from J, with 17 bases between. The CDR3 loop spans 16 amino acids.

The chain combines TRBV24-1 with TRBJ2-1, with D tentatively TRBD1 (6 bases). CDR1 and CDR2 from the germline V gene are KGHDR and SFDVKD. The CDR3 has 11 residues. Trimming removed 5 bases from V and 8 bases from J, with 6 bases in between. The CDR3 sequence is CATSAGDEQFF. The DNA of the CDR3 is TGTGCCACCAGTGCAGGGGATGAGCAGTTCTTC.

The rearrangement uses TRBV28 and TRBJ2-3; D is possibly TRBD1 (6 bases). The CDR3 runs 16 residues. Germline CDR1 is MDHEN and CDR2 is SYDVKM. Trimming removed 3 bases from V and 2 bases from J, with 15 bases in between. Written as DNA, the CDR3 is TGTGCCAGCAGTTTCCCCAGGGGCAGATCCACAGATACGCAGTATTTT. It specifies CASSFPRGRSTDTQYF.

This sequence joins TRBV29-1 and TRBJ2-1; 9 positions agree with TRBD2. This CDR3 spans 13 amino acids. The germline V gene encodes CDR1 SQVTM and CDR2 ANQGSEA. J was trimmed by 5 bases and V by 7 bases; bases with no gene match: 6. Here the CDR3 DNA reads TGCAGCGCCTCTAGCGGGGTTAACAATGAGCAGTTCTTC. Protein product: CSASSGVNNEQFF.

This rearrangement joins TRBV12-1 to TRBJ1-4. TRBV12-1 counts as a pseudogene. The CDR3 has 14 amino acids. The CDR3 reads CASSPCLTNEKLFF. As DNA, the CDR3 is TGTGCCAGCAGCCCCTGTTTGACTAATGAAAAACTGTTTTTT.

The chain uses TRBV4-1 and TRBJ1-2; TRBD1 matches at 11 bases. This CDR3 spans 16 amino acids. The V segment lost 0 bases and the J segment 8 bases; nucleotides outside the gene matches: 8. CDR1 is MGHRA, CDR2 YSYEKL, per germline. Here the CDR3 reads CASSQDFGQGAEGYTF. DNA of the CDR3: TGCGCCAGCAGCCAAGATTTTGGACAGGGGGCGGAGGGCTACACCTTC.

The rearrangement uses TRBV3-1 (or the pseudogene TRBV3-2) and TRBJ1-1; D may be TRBD1 (6 bases). The CDR3 spans 16 residues. Trimming removed 2 bases at V and 2 bases at J, with 15 bases between. CDR1 is LGHDT and CDR2 is YNNKEL in the germline V gene (reference sequence). The CDR3 region has the DNA TGTGCCAGCAGCCAATATACACAGGGTTCTAACACTGAAGCTTTCTTT. Its protein is CASSQYTQGSNTEAFF.

The chain recombines TRBV30 with TRBJ2-5; 11 bases align to TRBD2. The CDR3 runs 15 residues. The V and J ends lost 3 bases and 2 bases, in that order; junction bases with no gene match: 5. Germline V gene sequence: CDR1 GTSNPN, CDR2 SVGIG (reference sequence). The DNA for the CDR3 is TGTGCCTGGAGACTTGTAGCGGGGGGGCAAGAGACCCAGTACTTC. Protein product: CAWRLVAGGQETQYF.

The rearrangement uses TRBV9 and TRBJ2-2, with 7 bases fitting TRBD2. Germline trimming cut 0 bases from V and 5 bases from J; bases unmatched to any gene: 4. CDR3 length: 15 residues. Germline CDR1 SGDLS, CDR2 YYNGEE. The CDR3: CASSVAGGGTGELFF. In nucleotides, the CDR3 is TGTGCCAGCAGCGTAGCGGGGGGTGGTACCGGGGAGCTGTTTTTT.

This chain links TRBV27 with TRBJ1-5; TRBD1 aligns across 7 bases. Looked up from germline, CDR1 is MNHEY and CDR2 is SMNVEV (reference sequence). The V and J ends lost 4 bases and 7 bases, in that order; junction bases with no gene match: 10. This CDR3 is built from 15 residues. CDR3: CASSWGQPFGQPQHF. The CDR3 region has the DNA TGTGCCAGCAGTTGGGGACAGCCCTTTGGGCAGCCCCAGCATTTT.

The rearrangement joins TRBV15 to TRBJ2-5; TRBD1 matches 9 bases. This CDR3 has 20 amino acids. Germline CDR1 is LNHNV and CDR2 is YYDKDF (reference sequence). J was trimmed by 1 base and V by 0 bases; bases with no gene match: 15. The CDR3 DNA is TGTGCCACCAGCAGAGACAGGACAGGGGAATCCCAGAGTCGCCAAGAGACCCAGTACTTC. It codes for CATSRDRTGESQSRQETQYF.

This chain links TRBV5-1 with TRBJ1-2; 8 bases agree with TRBD1. Germline values: CDR1 SGHRS, CDR2 YFSETQ. CDR3 length: 13 amino acids. The J segment lost 6 bases and the V segment lost 0 bases, leaving 1 base of the junction unmatched. In DNA form, the CDR3 reads TGCGCCAGCAGCTTGGGGACAGGGAATGGCTACACCTTC. Translating it yields CASSLGTGNGYTF.

The CDR3 DNA sequence: TGCGCCAGCAGTGAGGCGGGACGTCACACTGAAGCTTTCTTT. Its protein is CASSEAGRHTEAFF. V usage is TRBV10-2 and J usage is TRBJ1-1; weak D call: TRBD1 (5 bases). Germline loops: CDR1 WSHSY, CDR2 SAAADI. V was cut by 2 bases and J by 3 bases, with 10 bases left in between. The CDR3 sequence is 14 residues long.

The rearrangement uses TRBV11-2 and TRBJ2-3; TRBD2 might be the D (7 bases). Germline V lookup: CDR1 SGHAT, CDR2 FQNNGV. The CDR3 length is 18 residues. V was pared by 0 bases and J by 0 bases, with 16 bases between. DNA of the CDR3: TGTGCCAGCAGCTTAGAGCCTGCGGGGGCCGCTAGCACAGATACGCAGTATTTT. The encoded protein is CASSLEPAGAASTDTQYF.

The V and J genes are TRBV3-1 (or the pseudogene TRBV3-2) and TRBJ2-5; TRBD2 matches 9 bases. V gave up 2 bases and J gave up 5 bases; unmatched junction bases: 6. Germline CDR1 and CDR2: LGHDT and YNNKEL (reference sequence). This CDR3 comprises 15 residues. This CDR3 reads CASSQYGLAGETQYF. The CDR3 region has the DNA TGTGCCAGCAGCCAATATGGGCTAGCGGGGGAGACCCAGTACTTC.

This clone was counted ten times or more. V gene TRBV27 combines with J gene TRBJ1-5; a weak D match, TRBD1 (6 bases). The CDR3 is made up of 15 amino acids. Germline-derived CDR1 and CDR2 are MNHEY and SMNVEV (reference sequence). V was pared by 6 bases and J by 0 bases, with 12 bases between. DNA for the CDR3: TGTGCCAGCAGGAGATACAGGGATAGCAATCAGCCCCAGCATTTT. This encodes CASRRYRDSNQPQHF.

The chain couples TRBV5-1 to TRBJ1-2, with 8 bases lining up with TRBD1. V dropped 6 bases and J dropped 4; count of bases not matched to a gene: 8. CDR3 size: 14 residues. Germline lookup yields CDR1 SGHRS and CDR2 YFSETQ. The CDR3 sequence: CASNRDRHLYGYTF. CDR3 nucleotides: TGCGCCAGCAACCGGGACAGGCACCTCTATGGCTACACCTTC.

In this sample, this clone turned up a few times. The chain links TRBV6-5 to TRBJ1-6; D call uncertain. The CDR3 covers 15 residues. Germline V CDR1 and CDR2: MNHEY, SVGAGI. The V end lost 5 bases, the J end lost 7 bases, and 15 bases lay between the germline ends. The CDR3 DNA follows: TGTGCCAGCAGTCGTAAGCCTGGCGGGAATTCACCCCTCCACTTT. Its translation is CASSRKPGGNSPLHF.